This TCR beta chain derives from a study of blood T cell repertoires in COVID-19. This CDR3 has 18 residues. Trimming stripped 0 bases from V and 10 bases from J, with 25 bases between. Per germline, CDR1 SGHRS and CDR2 YFSETQ. TCRdb's copy holds only in-frame clones and misses some; the assay was immunoSEQ multiplex PCR. Of some 390,000 clones in the sample, more than 80% were seen once. The V call is TRBV5-1, the J call TRBJ1-4, with D tentatively TRBD1 (5 bases). The sequenced sample consisted of PBMCs or T cells enriched from blood (not recorded which). The origin of this receptor is a man younger than 40 who had recovered from COVID-19. The CDR3, as DNA: TGCGCCAGCAGCTTGGAGGTTAGGGGAAGGTTTTCGGTCGGAAAACTGTTTTTT. It encodes CASSLEVRGRFSVGKLFF.